Below, one T cell receptor (beta chain) is given with its context. Profiled with immunoSEQ multiplex PCR; TCRdb holds only in-frame clones, not every one. This table has around 77,000 clones, roughly 84% appearing once. This record comes from a study of T cell responses to AZD1222 COVID-19 vaccine. Looking at the study overall: Pooled together were second doses at about 4 or about 12 weeks.

The sequence derives from an adult in good health. The sequenced sample was peripheral blood, obtained on day 0 of AZD1222 vaccination.

The CDR3, as DNA: TGTGCCACCCATACCACAGGGGAAGGAGAAAAACTGTTTTTT. Its protein product is CATHTTGEGEKLFF. The chain uses TRBV15 and TRBJ1-4, with 7 bases identical to TRBD1. Per germline, CDR1 LNHNV and CDR2 YYDKDF (reference sequence). The CDR3 totals 14 residues. V lost 8 bases, J lost 8 bases, and 11 bases stayed unmatched.